A selection of T cell receptor beta chains follows, all from one sample in a study of OX40 agonist ivuxolimab in advanced cancers. Assay used: immunoSEQ multiplex PCR; TCRdb lists only in-frame clones, some missing. The sample consists of 66,000 or so clones, roughly 87% of them appearing once. This material consisted of CD4+ or CD8+ T cells sorted from blood, taken in a trial of the OX40 agonist ivuxolimab. These receptor sequences come from an adult with an advanced solid tumor such as melanoma, head and neck, liver or kidney cancer. Each CDR3 is given with its conserved first and last residue. The D gene is left open where the match is weak. Part of the rows lack a size; the others show once, few, many or a class for expanded clones.

>TRBJ2-1|TRBV30|13|.|.
CAWGTQNLNEQFF
TGTGCCTGGGGTACCCAGAACCTCAATGAGCAGTTCTTC
>TRBJ1-2|TRBV5-1|13|once|.
CASSLDSSYGYTF
TGCGCCAGCAGTCTCGACAGCTCCTATGGCTACACCTTC
>TRBJ2-3|TRBV19|14|.|.
CASSKGGVTDTQYF
TGTGCCAGTAGTAAGGGCGGGGTCACAGATACGCAGTATTTT
>TRBJ2-1|TRBV4-2|16|.|TRBD2
CASSRETSGGANEQFF
TGTGCCAGCAGCCGCGAAACTAGCGGGGGGGCGAATGAGCAGTTCTTC
>TRBJ1-6|TRBV21-1|14|.|.
CASSLRTGWVPLHF
TGTGCCAGCAGCCTACGTACAGGGTGGGTACCCCTCCACTTT
>TRBJ2-2|TRBV4-1|16|.|.
CASSQDRGSNTGELFF
TGCGCCAGCAGCCAAGATCGGGGATCGAACACCGGGGAGCTGTTTTTT
>TRBJ2-1|TRBV12-1|19|once|.
CASSSQTGGFGATHNEQFF
TGTGCCAGCAGCTCTCAGACAGGGGGTTTTGGAGCTACCCACAATGAGCAGTTCTTC
>TRBJ2-3|TRBV6-4|15|.|.
CASSDGEGDADTQYF
TGTGCCAGCAGTGACGGGGAAGGGGATGCAGATACGCAGTATTTT
>TRBJ2-2|TRBV28|15|.|TRBD1
CASTLRTGVTGELFF
TGTGCCAGCACTCTTCGGACAGGGGTGACCGGGGAGCTGTTTTTT
>TRBJ1-5|TRBV7-9|13|.|.
CASSQQNNQPQHF
TGTGCCAGCAGCCAACAGAACAATCAGCCCCAGCATTTT
>TRBJ2-1|TRBV29-1|13|.|.
CSVQNGLYGEQFF
TGCAGCGTTCAAAACGGACTATACGGTGAGCAGTTCTTC
>TRBJ2-7|TRBV7-3|14|.|TRBD1
CASSPGQGSSEQYF
TGTGCCAGCAGCCCCGGACAGGGGAGCTCCGAGCAGTACTTC
>TRBJ2-3|TRBV10-3|14|.|TRBD2
CAISGLAISDTQYF
TGTGCCATCAGCGGACTAGCGATATCAGATACGCAGTATTTT
>TRBJ2-7|TRBV29-1|13|.|TRBD1
CSVELDRGYEQYF
TGCAGCGTTGAATTGGACAGGGGCTACGAGCAGTACTTC
>TRBJ1-4|TRBV10-3|16|.|.
CAISDGLTGKLEKLFF
TGTGCCATCAGTGATGGTCTCACAGGGAAGTTGGAAAAACTGTTTTTT
>TRBJ1-5|TRBV6-1|17|.|TRBD1
CASSEEGARVKAQPQHF
TGTGCCAGCAGTGAAGAGGGGGCGAGGGTAAAAGCTCAGCCCCAGCATTTT
>TRBJ1-6|TRBV23-1|16|.|.
CASSQGGSSYNSPLHF
TGCGCCAGCAGTCAAGGGGGAAGCTCCTATAATTCACCCCTCCACTTT
>TRBJ2-1|TRBV5-1|14|.|TRBD2
CASSLAGGKNEQFF
TGCGCCAGCAGTTTAGCGGGAGGGAAGAATGAGCAGTTCTTC
>TRBJ2-1|TRBV2|11|.|.
CASSPYNEQFF
TGTGCCAGCAGCCCCTACAATGAGCAGTTCTTC
>TRBJ2-1|TRBV5-3|15|.|.
CARSSRQPLYNEQFF
TGTGCCAGAAGCTCCCGACAGCCACTCTACAATGAGCAGTTCTTC
>TRBJ2-7|TRBV2|14|.|TRBD1
CASRPTGGSYEQYF
TGTGCCAGCAGGCCCACAGGGGGGTCCTACGAGCAGTACTTC
>TRBJ1-6|TRBV21-1|18|.|.
CASSKGRRNCVYNSPLHF
TGTGCCAGCAGCAAAGGTCGCAGAAACTGCGTTTATAATTCACCCCTCCACTTT
>TRBJ1-2|TRBV6-6|14|.|.
CASKNLQGSYGYTF
TGTGCCAGCAAGAACCTACAGGGTTCCTATGGCTACACCTTC
>TRBJ1-6|TRBV25-1|12|.|.
CASRKQGSPLHF
TGTGCCAGCAGGAAACAGGGCTCACCCCTCCACTTT
>TRBJ2-7|TRBV7-3|15|.|.
CASTLYMPGELEQYF
TGTGCCAGCACCCTCTATATGCCAGGGGAGCTCGAGCAGTACTTC
>TRBJ2-5|TRBV18|13|.|.
CASSGGGGETQYF
TGTGCCAGCTCCGGGGGTGGTGGAGAGACCCAGTACTTC
>TRBJ1-1|TRBV7-9|14|.|TRBD1
CASSGTGVSTEAFF
TGTGCCAGCAGCGGGACAGGGGTGAGCACTGAAGCTTTCTTT
>TRBJ2-3|TRBV5-4|13|.|.
CASSLDSPDTQYF
TGTGCCAGCAGCTTGGACAGTCCAGATACGCAGTATTTT
>TRBJ2-7|TRBV20-1|11|.|TRBD1
CSWTGTYEQYF
TGCAGTTGGACAGGGACCTACGAGCAGTACTTC
>TRBJ1-2|TRBV28|14|.|.
CASSLDNSNYGYTF
TGTGCCAGCAGTTTAGACAACAGCAACTATGGCTACACCTTC
>TRBJ1-2|TRBV14|14|.|.
CASSHLTGRDGYTF
TGTGCCAGCAGCCATCTTACAGGGAGAGATGGCTACACCTTC
>TRBJ1-1|TRBV5-6|14|few|TRBD1
CASSPGTGVREAFF
TGTGCCAGCAGCCCCGGGACAGGCGTAAGAGAAGCTTTCTTT
>TRBJ2-7|TRBV15|20|.|TRBD2
CATSRPRTGLAGVNSYEQYF
TGTGCCACCAGCAGACCGCGGACGGGACTAGCGGGAGTTAATTCCTACGAGCAGTACTTC
>TRBJ1-1|TRBV28|13|once|TRBD1
CASRKDRVAEAFF
TGTGCCAGCAGAAAAGACAGGGTGGCTGAAGCTTTCTTT
>TRBJ1-2|TRBV5-6|15|.|.
CASSPTDRPNYGYTF
TGTGCCAGCAGCCCCACAGATAGGCCTAACTATGGCTACACCTTC
>TRBJ1-4|TRBV4-3|15|.|TRBD1
CASSQGGTGLEKLFF
TGCGCCAGCAGCCAAGGGGGGACAGGGCTTGAAAAACTGTTTTTT
>TRBJ1-5|TRBV7-2|15|.|.
CASSSRLGSNQPQHF
TGTGCCAGCAGCTCCCGGCTGGGGAGCAATCAGCCCCAGCATTTT
>TRBJ1-3|TRBV15|17|.|.
CATSREGGAISGNTIYF
TGTGCCACCAGCAGAGAGGGGGGGGCCATCTCTGGAAACACCATATATTTT
>TRBJ1-2|TRBV7-9|14|.|TRBD1
CASSPGTVLNGYTF
TGTGCCAGCAGCCCCGGGACAGTCTTAAACGGCTACACCTTC
>TRBJ1-5|TRBV2|14|.|.
CASSFQGSNQPQHF
TGTGCCAGCAGTTTCCAGGGTAGCAATCAGCCCCAGCATTTT
>TRBJ2-1|TRBV11-1|17|.|TRBD1
CASSSNRGRLLYNEQFF
TGTGCCAGCAGCTCGAACAGGGGGCGCCTCCTCTACAATGAGCAGTTCTTC
>TRBJ1-5|TRBV28|15|.|TRBD1
CASSFLGQGGQPQHF
TGTGCCAGCAGTTTTCTTGGACAGGGCGGTCAGCCCCAGCATTTT
>TRBJ1-1|TRBV19|15|.|.
CASSIMTIIGTEAFF
TGTGCCAGTAGTATAATGACCATAATTGGCACTGAAGCTTTCTTT
>TRBJ1-5|TRBV9|15|.|.
CASSVGQGSNQPQHF
TGTGCCAGCAGCGTAGGGCAGGGGAGCAATCAGCCCCAGCATTTT
>TRBJ1-4|TRBV28|14|.|TRBD1
CASRLGGADEKLFF
TGTGCCAGCAGGCTAGGGGGCGCAGATGAAAAACTGTTTTTT